This T cell receptor beta chain was identified during a study of radiotherapy plus CTLA-4 blockade in lung cancer. The V gene's germline CDR1 is MNHEY and CDR2 SMNVEV (reference sequence). Trimming removed 6 bases at V and 2 bases at J, with 14 bases between. This CDR3 contains 15 residues. Some clones are missing from TCRdb's copy, which holds only in-frame ones; the method was immunoSEQ multiplex PCR. The table lists more than 75,000 clones, roughly 80% of them singletons. The source material was peripheral blood, sampled from a patient treated with radiotherapy plus ipilimumab. The clonotype comes from a human donor with non-small cell lung cancer that progressed on radiotherapy plus ipilimumab. The genes are TRBV27 and TRBJ1-3; D uncertain. The CDR3 region is CASSISSMAGNTIYF. CDR3 sequence (DNA): TGTGCCAGCAGCATCAGTTCCATGGCTGGAAACACCATATATTTT.